These T cell receptor beta chains were read from a single sample in a study of OX40 agonist ivuxolimab in advanced cancers. Sequencing was performed with immunoSEQ multiplex PCR; in TCRdb, only in-frame clones are kept and a portion is missing. The repertoire has about 67,000 clones, around nine tenths of them found once; the top ten carry over 0.25%. The material sequenced was CD4+ or CD8+ T cells sorted from blood, taken in a trial of the OX40 agonist ivuxolimab. These receptors were obtained from an adult with an advanced solid tumor such as melanoma, head and neck, liver or kidney cancer. The CDR3 runs from the conserved cysteine through the conserved F or W. A D gene is named only where the DNA matches it firmly. Some rows mark clone size as missing; the rest say once, few, many or name a class of expanded clone.

D gene: TRBD2
V gene: TRBV2
clone size: NA
J gene: TRBJ2-5
CDR3 DNA: TGTGCCAGCGTGCGGGGACTAGCGGGAGTGGGAGAGACCCAGTACTTC
CDR3 protein: CASVRGLAGVGETQYF

D gene: TRBD1
V gene: TRBV27
clone size: NA
J gene: TRBJ2-5
CDR3 DNA: TGTGCCAGCAGTTTAGGACAGGTCTCAGAGACCCAGTACTTC
CDR3 protein: CASSLGQVSETQYF

D gene: NA
V gene: TRBV7-9
clone size: NA
J gene: TRBJ1-4
CDR3 DNA: TGTGCCAGCAGCTCGACAGGATTCCTTGCAACTAATGAAAAACTGTTTTTT
CDR3 protein: CASSSTGFLATNEKLFF

D gene: NA
V gene: TRBV27
clone size: NA
J gene: TRBJ2-2
CDR3 DNA: TGTGCCAGCAGTTTACCCAGGGTGAGTAACACCGGGGAGCTGTTTTTT
CDR3 protein: CASSLPRVSNTGELFF

D gene: NA
V gene: TRBV18
clone size: once
J gene: TRBJ1-6
CDR3 DNA: TGTGCCAGCTCAGCGGGGGCTATTTCACCCCTCCACTTT
CDR3 protein: CASSAGAISPLHF

D gene: NA
V gene: TRBV7-8
clone size: NA
J gene: TRBJ2-7
CDR3 DNA: TGTGCCAGCAGCTTAGGACCCTTTTTCTACGAGCAGTACTTC
CDR3 protein: CASSLGPFFYEQYF

D gene: NA
V gene: TRBV25-1
clone size: NA
J gene: TRBJ1-6
CDR3 DNA: TGTGCCAGCAGCGATCCGGGGCATTCACCCCTCCACTTT
CDR3 protein: CASSDPGHSPLHF

D gene: TRBD1
V gene: TRBV28
clone size: NA
J gene: TRBJ2-7
CDR3 DNA: TGTGCCAGCAGTCACGGGGACAGGGGGCGAAACGAGCAGTACTTC
CDR3 protein: CASSHGDRGRNEQYF

D gene: NA
V gene: TRBV4-2
clone size: NA
J gene: TRBJ1-2
CDR3 DNA: TGTGCCAGCAGCTCAGCCGGGGCCTATGGCTACACCTTC
CDR3 protein: CASSSAGAYGYTF

D gene: NA
V gene: TRBV11-3
clone size: NA
J gene: TRBJ2-1
CDR3 DNA: TGTGCCAGCAGCTTAGATGGGGGGAATGAGCAGTTCTTC
CDR3 protein: CASSLDGGNEQFF

D gene: TRBD1
V gene: TRBV27
clone size: NA
J gene: TRBJ2-1
CDR3 DNA: TGTGCCAGCAGTCGTACCGGGACAGGGTTAAATGAGCAGTTCTTC
CDR3 protein: CASSRTGTGLNEQFF

D gene: NA
V gene: TRBV14
clone size: NA
J gene: TRBJ2-7
CDR3 DNA: TGTGCCAGCAGCCGGGTAGGGGGGAGCTACGAGCAGTACTTC
CDR3 protein: CASSRVGGSYEQYF

D gene: NA
V gene: TRBV5-1
clone size: NA
J gene: TRBJ1-1
CDR3 DNA: TGCGCCAGTCAGGACAGCATGAACACTGAAGCTTTCTTT
CDR3 protein: CASQDSMNTEAFF

D gene: NA
V gene: TRBV5-1
clone size: NA
J gene: TRBJ1-4
CDR3 DNA: TGCGCCAGCAGCCTTCGCGCAACTAATGAAAAACTGTTTTTT
CDR3 protein: CASSLRATNEKLFF

D gene: NA
V gene: TRBV7-8
clone size: once
J gene: TRBJ1-6
CDR3 DNA: TGTGCCAGCAACACGCCTGCGACACAGGGAAATTCACCCCTCCACTTT
CDR3 protein: CASNTPATQGNSPLHF

D gene: NA
V gene: TRBV7-9
clone size: NA
J gene: TRBJ1-4
CDR3 DNA: TGTGCCAGCAGCAGGGTTGAAGAAAAACTGTTTTTT
CDR3 protein: CASSRVEEKLFF

D gene: NA
V gene: TRBV9
clone size: NA
J gene: TRBJ1-3
CDR3 DNA: TGTGCCAGCAGCGTAGATCAGGGGACTGGAAACACCATATATTTT
CDR3 protein: CASSVDQGTGNTIYF

D gene: TRBD1
V gene: TRBV19
clone size: NA
J gene: TRBJ2-1
CDR3 DNA: TGTGCCAGCCACCGGGACAGGTATAGCAATGAGCAGTTCTTC
CDR3 protein: CASHRDRYSNEQFF

D gene: TRBD2
V gene: TRBV6-1
clone size: NA
J gene: TRBJ2-2
CDR3 DNA: TGTGCCAGCAGCCTCGGGACTAGCGGGACCCGGGAGCTGTTTTTT
CDR3 protein: CASSLGTSGTRELFF

D gene: TRBD2
V gene: TRBV5-1
clone size: NA
J gene: TRBJ2-1
CDR3 DNA: TGCGCCAGCAGCCACGGGACTAGCGGGAGTATCAATGAGCAGTTCTTC
CDR3 protein: CASSHGTSGSINEQFF

D gene: NA
V gene: TRBV7-9
clone size: NA
J gene: TRBJ2-7
CDR3 DNA: TGTGCCAGCGGGGGGCGGGACACCTCCTACGAGCAGTACTTC
CDR3 protein: CASGGRDTSYEQYF

D gene: NA
V gene: TRBV12-5
clone size: few
J gene: TRBJ2-3
CDR3 DNA: TGTGCTAGTGGTTTGGTACGTTTAGGCAGGACAGATACGCAGTATTTT
CDR3 protein: CASGLVRLGRTDTQYF

D gene: NA
V gene: TRBV5-1
clone size: few
J gene: TRBJ2-3
CDR3 DNA: TGCGCCAGCAGCTTGGGCGGCCCTAGCACAGATACGCAGTATTTT
CDR3 protein: CASSLGGPSTDTQYF

D gene: TRBD1
V gene: TRBV28
clone size: NA
J gene: TRBJ1-1
CDR3 DNA: TGTGCCAGCAGCGGAGGGACAGGAGTTTCTGAAGCTTTCTTT
CDR3 protein: CASSGGTGVSEAFF

D gene: NA
V gene: TRBV5-6
clone size: once
J gene: TRBJ2-5
CDR3 DNA: TGTGCCAGCACCGAGAACAGGGGAGGACCTAGCCAAGAGACCCAGTACTTC
CDR3 protein: CASTENRGGPSQETQYF

D gene: TRBD1
V gene: TRBV11-3
clone size: NA
J gene: TRBJ2-7
CDR3 DNA: TGTGCCAGCAGCTTAGGGTCCCGGGACAGGCCCTCCTACGAGCAGTACTTC
CDR3 protein: CASSLGSRDRPSYEQYF

D gene: NA
V gene: TRBV18
clone size: few
J gene: TRBJ2-1
CDR3 DNA: TGTGCCAGCTCACCCGTCCGCCAGGGGAGGGCCAATGAGCAGTTCTTC
CDR3 protein: CASSPVRQGRANEQFF

D gene: NA
V gene: TRBV10-3
clone size: NA
J gene: TRBJ2-7
CDR3 DNA: TGTGCCATCAGTGAGTCAAGTTACGAGCAGTACTTC
CDR3 protein: CAISESSYEQYF